Sequencing of this T cell receptor beta chain was carried out in a study of regulatory T cells in long-lasting Graves disease. Study as a whole: Antithyroid drug intake by newly diagnosed Graves' patients had lasted under 3 months.

A word on this clonotype: A much larger clone sits a single nucleotide away, making a read error possible.

Building of the TCR beta libraries involved iRepertoire HTBI primers and Arm-PCR of CDR3 regions. A single record per CDR3 protein comes from TCRdb applying MiXCR to the multiplex PCR reads. The sample consists of 250,000 or so distinct CDR3 sequences, under 20% of them appearing once. Regarding time point: newly diagnosed GD, antithyroid drugs for less than 3 months. PBMCs were the source of the RNA used for TCR sequencing. Patients were enrolled at an endocrinology department in Xi'an, China. These sequences were also reported in another study, on T cells in Graves' hyperthyroidism and ophthalmopathy.

This receptor was identified in a woman in her thirties with Graves disease. The starting material was peripheral blood mononuclear cells (PBMCs), obtained at new diagnosis, from a patient treated with antithyroid drugs.

The CDR3 spells CASSWTKGSLGKEAQYF. The CDR3 DNA is TGTGCCAGCAGCTGGACTAAGGGAAGCCTCGGGAAAGAGGCCCAGTACTTC. The chain carries TRBV7-8 and TRBJ2-5; D possibly corresponds to TRBD2 (6 bases). This CDR3 has 17 amino acids. Per the germline V gene, CDR1 is SGHVS and CDR2 is FQNEAQ.